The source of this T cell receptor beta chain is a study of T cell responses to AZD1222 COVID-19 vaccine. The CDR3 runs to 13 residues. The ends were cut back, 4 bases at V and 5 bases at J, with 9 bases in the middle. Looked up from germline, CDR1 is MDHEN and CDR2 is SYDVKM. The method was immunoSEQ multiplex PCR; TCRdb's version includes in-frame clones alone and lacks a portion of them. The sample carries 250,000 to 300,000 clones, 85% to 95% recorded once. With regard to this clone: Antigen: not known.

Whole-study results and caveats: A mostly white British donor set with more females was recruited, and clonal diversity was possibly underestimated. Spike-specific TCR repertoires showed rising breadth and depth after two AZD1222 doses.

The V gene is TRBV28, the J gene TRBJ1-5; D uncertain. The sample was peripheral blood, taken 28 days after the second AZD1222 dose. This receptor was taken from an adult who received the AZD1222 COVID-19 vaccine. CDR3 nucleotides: TGTGCCAGCAGTTGGACGCCGGATCAGCCCCAGCATTTT. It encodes CASSWTPDQPQHF.